These T cell receptor beta chains were read from a single sample in a study of T cell changes during pregnancy in multiple sclerosis. The repertoire was sequenced with immunoSEQ multiplex PCR; TCRdb's copy has only in-frame clones and lacks some. Here the sample spans over 50,000 clones, 93% being singletons. This material consisted of peripheral blood, taken in the second trimester of pregnancy. These receptors originate from a female donor with multiple sclerosis, enrolled in a pregnancy study. The CDR3 runs from the conserved cysteine through the conserved F or W. A D gene is named only where the DNA matches it firmly. Clone sizes are given selectively: once, few, many, or a class where the clone is expanded.

DNA | CDR3 | D | length | V | size | J
TGTGCCAGCAGTTCACCTGGAGGTAGCGTAATTACAGATACGCAGTATTTT | CASSSPGGSVITDTQYF | NA | 17 | TRBV7-6 | NA | TRBJ2-3
TGTGCCGCCGGGACAGTCAACACCGGGGAGCTGTTTTTT | CAAGTVNTGELFF | TRBD1 | 13 | TRBV28 | NA | TRBJ2-2
TGTGCCAGCAGTTTAGGGGACAGGGAATACGGTGAGCAGTTCTTC | CASSLGDREYGEQFF | TRBD1 | 15 | TRBV28 | NA | TRBJ2-1
TGTGCCAGTAGTAAGGCTAGCGGGAGGGCCTCAGATACGCAGTATTTT | CASSKASGRASDTQYF | TRBD2 | 16 | TRBV19 | NA | TRBJ2-3
TGTGCCAGTAGCACGACAGGGGGTACCTACGAGCAGTACTTC | CASSTTGGTYEQYF | TRBD1 | 14 | TRBV19 | NA | TRBJ2-7
TGTGCCAGCAGTTCAAGCAGGGTCCCCGGATACGAGCAGTACTTC | CASSSSRVPGYEQYF | NA | 15 | TRBV27 | NA | TRBJ2-7
TGTGCCAGCAGGCCCCCGGGAGGTAACACCGGGGAGCTGTTTTTT | CASRPPGGNTGELFF | TRBD2 | 15 | TRBV6-4 | NA | TRBJ2-2
TGTGCCAGCAGCTTAGATAATGAAGAGACCCAGTACTTC | CASSLDNEETQYF | NA | 13 | TRBV7-9 | NA | TRBJ2-5
TGTGCCAGCAGCCATCGACAGGGTTCCTACGAGCAGTACTTC | CASSHRQGSYEQYF | TRBD1 | 14 | TRBV14 | NA | TRBJ2-7
TGTGCCAGCAGTGAACGGGACAGGAGCTACGAGCAGTACTTC | CASSERDRSYEQYF | TRBD1 | 14 | TRBV27 | NA | TRBJ2-7
TGTGCCAGCAGTGAATGGCCGGGACTAGCGGAAGAGACCCAGTACTTC | CASSEWPGLAEETQYF | TRBD2 | 16 | TRBV6-1 | NA | TRBJ2-5
TGCGCCAGCAGCGATTCGGGACAGGGTGCGAGGAATGAGCAGTTCTTC | CASSDSGQGARNEQFF | TRBD1 | 16 | TRBV10-2 | NA | TRBJ2-1
TGTGCCAGCACCGGGGTCACCGGGGAGCTGTTTTTT | CASTGVTGELFF | NA | 12 | TRBV7-9 | NA | TRBJ2-2
TGTGCCAGCAGTGAAGAAAGAGGGGGCCTCCCCTATGGCTACACCTTC | CASSEERGGLPYGYTF | TRBD1 | 16 | TRBV6-1 | once | TRBJ1-2
TGTGCCACGGAGGGAGAGACCCAGTACTTC | CATEGETQYF | NA | 10 | TRBV5-8 | NA | TRBJ2-5
TGTGCCAGCAGAGGGAGGTCTAGGGGTCACGGGGAGCTGTTTTTT | CASRGRSRGHGELFF | NA | 15 | TRBV28 | NA | TRBJ2-2
TGCGCCAGCAGCTTGGTGGCAGGGGGCGAGCAGTACTTC | CASSLVAGGEQYF | TRBD1 | 13 | TRBV5-1 | NA | TRBJ2-7
TGTGCCATCAGTGGGGAAACCGGGACTAGCGGGAGTGTAACCACAGATACGCAGTATTTT | CAISGETGTSGSVTTDTQYF | TRBD2 | 20 | TRBV10-3 | NA | TRBJ2-3
TGTGCCTGGAGTATCGGACTAACCACGACCTACGAGCAGTACTTC | CAWSIGLTTTYEQYF | NA | 15 | TRBV30 | NA | TRBJ2-7
TGTGCCAGCAGCCACGAGGGGGTAGGGGGCCTCAATGAGCAGTTCTTC | CASSHEGVGGLNEQFF | TRBD1 | 16 | TRBV9 | NA | TRBJ2-1
TGTGCCAGCAGCTTAGATTTTGGGCATAGCGGGAGGGCCCTCGATGAGCAGTTCTTC | CASSLDFGHSGRALDEQFF | TRBD2 | 19 | TRBV7-9 | NA | TRBJ2-1
TGCGCCAGCAGCCAAGATTTGAGTTCTGGGGCCAACGTCCTGACTTTC | CASSQDLSSGANVLTF | NA | 16 | TRBV4-3 | NA | TRBJ2-6
TGTGCCAGCAGCGTAGTTGGCAGCTCCTACAATGAGCAGTTCTTC | CASSVVGSSYNEQFF | NA | 15 | TRBV9 | NA | TRBJ2-1
TGTGCCAGCAGCTCACAGGGGAACTCCTACGAGCAGTACTTC | CASSSQGNSYEQYF | TRBD1 | 14 | TRBV7-8 | NA | TRBJ2-7
TGTGCCAGCAGTTCTAATTTATACGAGCAGTACTTC | CASSSNLYEQYF | NA | 12 | TRBV5-6 | NA | TRBJ2-7
TGTGCCAGCAGTGTTGCAGGAAACACTGAAGCTTTCTTT | CASSVAGNTEAFF | NA | 13 | TRBV2 | NA | TRBJ1-1
TGTGCCAGCAGCCCGCGGACTAGCGGAACCTACAATGAGCAGTTCTTC | CASSPRTSGTYNEQFF | TRBD2 | 16 | TRBV7-2 | once | TRBJ2-1
TGTGCCAGCAGCCGTGGGGGACTAGTTTTGCGGGAGCAGTACTTC | CASSRGGLVLREQYF | TRBD2 | 15 | TRBV6-5 | once | TRBJ2-7
TGTGCCAGCAGTCTTAGCGGGAAGTACAATGAGCAGTTCTTC | CASSLSGKYNEQFF | TRBD2 | 14 | TRBV28 | NA | TRBJ2-1
TGCAGCGTTGAGCGGGGTGTGAACACTGAAGCTTTCTTT | CSVERGVNTEAFF | NA | 13 | TRBV29-1 | few | TRBJ1-1
TGTGCCAGCAGCGTAGGGGGACAGAAATTGGCTGAAGCTTTCTTT | CASSVGGQKLAEAFF | TRBD1 | 15 | TRBV9 | NA | TRBJ1-1
TGTGCCAGCAGTGAGGCGGGTAGCGGGAGGGCGAGTGAGACCCAGTACTTC | CASSEAGSGRASETQYF | TRBD2 | 17 | TRBV25-1 | NA | TRBJ2-5
TGTGCCAGCTCACCTCGGACTAGGGACTACAATGAGCAGTTCTTC | CASSPRTRDYNEQFF | TRBD2 | 15 | TRBV18 | NA | TRBJ2-1
TGCGCCAGCAGCTTACAAGCGGGAGGGCCGGGGGAGACCCAGTACTTC | CASSLQAGGPGETQYF | TRBD2 | 16 | TRBV5-1 | NA | TRBJ2-5
TGTGCCAGCAGCTTAGTTCCGGGGGTCGGAGCCGGGGAGCTGTTTTTT | CASSLVPGVGAGELFF | NA | 16 | TRBV7-2 | NA | TRBJ2-2
TGTGCCAGCAGCTTAACGAGCGGGAGGGGCACAGATACGCAGTATTTT | CASSLTSGRGTDTQYF | TRBD2 | 16 | TRBV7-2 | NA | TRBJ2-3
TGTGCCAGCAGTAGACAGGGGGGTAACTATGGCTACACCTTC | CASSRQGGNYGYTF | TRBD1 | 14 | TRBV2 | NA | TRBJ1-2
TGTGCCAGCAGCTCCCGGGGGAGCGGCACAGATACGCAGTATTTT | CASSSRGSGTDTQYF | NA | 15 | TRBV7-3 | NA | TRBJ2-3
TGTGCCAGCAGCTATGCAGGGGGCCATCAGCCCCAGCATTTT | CASSYAGGHQPQHF | TRBD1 | 14 | TRBV27 | NA | TRBJ1-5
TGTGCCAGCAGCCCAGCGGGAGGCACAGATACGCAGTATTTT | CASSPAGGTDTQYF | TRBD2 | 14 | TRBV6-4 | few | TRBJ2-3
TGTGCCAGCAGTTTAAGGCAGGGTTGGCATGAGCAGTTCTTC | CASSLRQGWHEQFF | NA | 14 | TRBV28 | NA | TRBJ2-1
TGTGCCAGTAGTGAGACTAGCGGGAGCTCATGGGAGCAGTTCTTC | CASSETSGSSWEQFF | TRBD2 | 15 | TRBV19 | NA | TRBJ2-1